These 29 T cell receptor beta chains came from one sample sequenced in a study of T cells in Graves' hyperthyroidism and ophthalmopathy. Amplification of TCR beta CDR3 regions was performed using RNA transcripts as template. First-round RT-PCR with HTBI primers amplified the TCR CDR3 region. A single record per CDR3 protein comes from TCRdb applying MiXCR to the multiplex PCR reads. The table has under 70,000 distinct CDR3 sequences, approximately 50% seen once; the top ten hold 3% to 4%. Material for sequencing was blood. Receptors originate from a woman aged 55-70 years with Graves' ophthalmopathy.

This chain joins TRBV11-3 and TRBJ2-5; 7 nucleotides match TRBD1. The germline gives CDR1 SGHNT, CDR2 YENEEA. V trimming: 1 base; J trimming: 4 bases; junction bases outside the gene matches: 12. CDR3 size: 17 residues. For the CDR3, the DNA is TGTGCCAGCAGCTTAGGCTTTACCACAGGGGCGGGAGAGACCCAGTACTTC. Protein: CASSLGFTTGAGETQYF.

V usage is TRBV9 and J usage is TRBJ1-1; D call uncertain. Germline CDR1 is SGDLS and CDR2 is YYNGEE. V lost 0 bases and J 11 bases, leaving 14 bases between the germline ends. The CDR3 is made up of 13 amino acids. CDR3 amino acids: CASSVAVNTKAFF. CDR3 DNA sequence: TGTGCCAGCAGCGTAGCAGTGAACACTAAGGCTTTCTTT.

The chain carries TRBV7-2 and TRBJ1-5, with 10 bases fitting TRBD1. CDR1 and CDR2 from the germline V gene are SGHTA and FQGNSA. The CDR3 spans 15 residues. The V gene end was trimmed by 5 bases and the J gene end by 6 bases; junction bases not matched to a gene: 7. The CDR3 loop reads CASSPDRGRGQPQHF. The CDR3 bases are TGTGCCAGCAGCCCTGACAGGGGGCGCGGTCAGCCCCAGCATTTT.

This clonotype occurred many times. The chain recombines TRBV28 with TRBJ2-7; possibly TRBD2 for D (7 bases). The CDR3 loop spans 14 amino acids. Trimming left V 6 bases short and J 5 bases short, with 17 bases between. Germline V gene sequence: CDR1 MDHEN, CDR2 SYDVKM. CDR3 amino acids: CASSPGGRGHEQYF. The CDR3 nucleotides are TGTGCCAGCAGCCCGGGGGGCAGGGGCCACGAGCAGTACTTC.

This clonotype was seen a handful of times. The chain has TRBV20-1 and TRBJ2-5; D gene uncertain. Germline lookup yields CDR1 DFQATT and CDR2 SNEGSKA (reference sequence). Trimming cost V 1 base and J 4 bases, with 4 bases left between them. The CDR3 runs 11 residues. In nucleotides, the CDR3 is TGCAGTGCTAGAGGTGTAGAGACCCAGTACTTC. Translating it yields CSARGVETQYF.

This clonotype was seen once. The chain has TRBV12-5 and TRBJ1-2; 8 bases align to TRBD1. CDR1 and CDR2 (germline): LGHNT, FRNRAP. With 3 bases clipped from V and 4 bases from J, the junction kept 10 bases outside the gene matches. The CDR3 is made up of 16 amino acids. The CDR3 nucleotides read TGTGCTAGTGGTTTACCCACGACAGGGGACGGCTATGGCTACACCTTC. It translates to CASGLPTTGDGYGYTF.

The chain couples TRBV9 to TRBJ2-1; a weak D match, TRBD1 (5 bases). V was shortened by 3 bases and J by 9 bases, with 10 bases between the two germline ends. Germline loops: CDR1 SGDLS, CDR2 YYNGEE. CDR3 length: 12 residues. CDR3 sequence reads: CASSEGVREQFF. The CDR3 DNA reads TGTGCCAGCAGCGAAGGGGTCCGTGAGCAGTTCTTC.

Details on this clonotype: Relative to the germline gene, one junction end is altered; a read error may explain this. This chain joins TRBV5-8 and TRBJ2-7; 9 bases line up with TRBD2. This CDR3 region has 15 residues. Per the germline V gene, CDR1 is SGHTS and CDR2 is YDEGEE. The CDR3 is CASMGAGGGSYEQYF. CDR3 in DNA: TGCGCCAGCATGGGAGCGGGGGGAGGCTCCTACGAGCAGTACTTC.

This clonotype was recorded many times. CDR3 bases: TGCAGTGCCGATGGGACTGAAAAAGGGAGCTCCTACGAGCAGTACTTC. Translated, it gives CSADGTEKGSSYEQYF. The chain recombines TRBV20-1 with TRBJ2-7, with D tentatively TRBD2 (6 bases). CDR3 length: 16 residues. CDR1 and CDR2 from the germline V gene are DFQATT and SNEGSKA (reference sequence). The V gene lost 6 bases and the J gene lost 0 bases, with 21 bases spanning the gap.

This clonotype was counted at least ten times. The rearrangement uses TRBV11-2 and TRBJ1-5; D call uncertain. The CDR3 has 14 residues. Germline values: CDR1 SGHAT, CDR2 FQNNGV. Trimming shortened V by 5 bases and J by 3 bases, and 11 bases separated the two germline ends. In nucleotides, the CDR3 is TGTGCCAGCAGCCTAGGACTTTCCAATCAGCCCCAGCATTTT. Its protein is CASSLGLSNQPQHF. The full variable domain, its missing parts supplied by reference TRBV11-2 and TRBJ1-5, is EAGVAQSPRYKIIEKRQSVAFWCNPISGHATLYWYQQILGQGPKLLIQFQNNGVVDDSQLPKDRFSAERLKGVDSTLKIQPAKLEDSAVYLCASSLGLSNQPQHFGDGTRLSIL.

The chain carries TRBV7-2 and TRBJ1-2; TRBD1 matches 8 bases. Germline V gene sequence: CDR1 SGHTA, CDR2 FQGNSA. The length of the CDR3 is 16 residues. Trimming at V came to 5 bases and at J to 4 bases, leaving 12 bases not matched to a gene. The CDR3: CASSENVRQGIYGYTF. CDR3 nucleotides: TGTGCCAGCAGCGAGAATGTAAGACAGGGGATCTATGGCTACACCTTC.

The chain is built from TRBV7-3 and TRBJ2-2; 9 bases are shared with TRBD1. The germline V gene encodes CDR1 SGHTA and CDR2 FQGTGA. Trimming cost V 11 bases and J 9 bases; bases outside gene matches: 16. This CDR3 spans 15 amino acids. For the CDR3, the DNA is TGTGCCGGGGGTGGCGGGACAGGGAAAACCAGGGAGCTGTTTTTT. Translation: CAGGGGTGKTRELFF.

V gene TRBV20-1 combines with J gene TRBJ2-3, with D perhaps matching TRBD1 (5 bases). Germline-derived CDR1 and CDR2 are DFQATT and SNEGSKA (reference sequence). Trimming removed 0 bases at V and 4 bases at J, with 20 bases between. This CDR3 is built from 17 residues. CDR3 nucleotides: TGCAGTGCTAGAGATCTGACAGCCATGAAGAATTCAGATACGCAGTATTTT. This codes for CSARDLTAMKNSDTQYF.

This clonotype was picked up many times. The chain employs TRBV30 and TRBJ2-1; D gene ambiguous. The CDR3 is 14 amino acids. The V end was cut by 2 bases, the J end by 3 bases, with 11 bases between. Germline V CDR1 and CDR2: GTSNPN, SVGIG (reference sequence). DNA of the CDR3: TGTGCCTGGAGTCCACGTCCCCTCTACAATGAGCAGTTCTTC. It encodes CAWSPRPLYNEQFF.

This clonotype is termed medium-sized. The gene calls are TRBV29-1 and TRBJ2-1; 8 positions agree with TRBD1. In germline, CDR1 is SQVTM, CDR2 ANQGSEA. Germline trimming cut 4 bases from V and 3 bases from J; bases unmatched to any gene: 5. The CDR3 has 14 amino acids. This CDR3 reads CSVGGTGVYNEQFF. The CDR3 bases are TGCAGCGTTGGTGGGACAGGCGTCTACAATGAGCAGTTCTTC.

At least ten counts were recorded for this clonotype. V and J are TRBV20-1 and TRBJ1-1; the D gene is possibly TRBD1 (5 bases). There are 15 residues in the CDR3. Deletions cut 3 bases from V and 5 bases from J, with 19 bases between. The germline V gene has CDR1 DFQATT and CDR2 SNEGSKA (reference sequence). CDR3 sequence: CSARGTGYRGTEAFF. The CDR3 region has the DNA TGCAGTGCTAGGGGGACTGGGTACCGAGGAACTGAAGCTTTCTTT.

This clonotype has more than one count but fewer than ten. The V gene is TRBV24-1, the J gene TRBJ2-7, with 7 bases fitting TRBD1. V was clipped by 4 bases and J by 5 bases; unmatched bases: 7. CDR3 length equals 14 residues. CDR1 and CDR2 from the germline V gene are KGHDR and SFDVKD. CDR3 sequence (DNA): TGTGCCACCAGTGACCCGGGACAGCCCGACGAGCAGTACTTC. Its protein product is CATSDPGQPDEQYF.

This clonotype was found many times. The chain carries TRBV27 and TRBJ1-5, with D possibly matching TRBD1 (6 bases). This CDR3 spans 15 amino acids. Germline V gives CDR1 MNHEY, CDR2 SMNVEV (reference sequence). V lost 6 bases and J lost 1, with 13 bases in between. The CDR3 sequence is CASRRDMRSNQPQHF. In DNA, the CDR3 is TGTGCCAGCAGGCGGGACATGCGGAGCAATCAGCCCCAGCATTTT.

This clonotype qualifies as medium-sized. The V gene is TRBV29-1, the J gene TRBJ2-5; D tentatively reads TRBD1 or TRBD2 (5 bases each). The germline gives CDR1 SQVTM, CDR2 ANQGSEA. CDR3 size: 13 residues. V lost 4 bases to trimming and J lost 5 bases, with 14 bases between them. As DNA, the CDR3 is TGCAGCGTTGGGGGCGGGTATCTTGAGACCCAGTACTTC. It is translated as CSVGGGYLETQYF. Drawing the rest from reference TRBV29-1 and TRBJ2-5, the complete variable domain is SAVISQKPSRDICQRGTSLTIQCQVDSQVTMMFWYRQQPGQSLTLIATANQGSEATYESGFVIDKFPISRPNLTFSTLTVSNMSPEDSSIYLCSVGGGYLETQYFGPGTRLLVL.

This rearrangement joins TRBV20-1 to TRBJ2-1; D is perhaps TRBD1 (5 bases). Looked up from germline, CDR1 is DFQATT and CDR2 is SNEGSKA (reference sequence). V was shortened by 8 bases and J by 2 bases, with 13 bases between the two germline ends. The CDR3 contains 13 residues. CDR3 residues: CSFVGRAYNEQFF. CDR3 in DNA: TGCAGTTTCGTGGGCAGGGCCTACAATGAGCAGTTCTTC.

This clonotype was seen at least ten times. The chain couples TRBV7-9 to TRBJ2-2; perhaps D is TRBD1 or TRBD2 (5 bases each). Germline values: CDR1 SEHNR, CDR2 FQNEAQ (reference sequence). The CDR3 sequence is 14 residues long. Trimming pared 5 bases from V and 10 bases from J, leaving 17 bases between. CDR3 nucleotide sequence: TGTGCCAGCAGCCCAGGGACCGGACCGTCGGAGCTGTTTTTT. This codes for CASSPGTGPSELFF.

The chain combines TRBV20-1 with TRBJ2-3; D might be TRBD2 (7 bases). The CDR3 has 13 residues. Germline-derived CDR1 and CDR2 are DFQATT and SNEGSKA (reference sequence). The V gene lost 6 bases and the J gene lost 4 bases, with 14 bases spanning the gap. The CDR3 loop is CSAPRGGADTQYF. CDR3 bases: TGCAGTGCGCCTCGCGGGGGCGCAGATACGCAGTATTTT.

Concerning this clonotype: A read error may produce the germline difference seen at one junction end. The chain employs TRBV19 and TRBJ2-7, with 9 bases identical to TRBD2. The CDR3 spans 14 residues. Germline CDR1 reads LNHDA; CDR2 reads SQIVND (reference sequence). In nucleotides, the CDR3 is TGTACCAGTAGTTGGACTAGCGAGAGTTACGAGCAGTACTTC. Translation gives CTSSWTSESYEQYF.

The rearrangement uses TRBV7-3 and TRBJ1-1; 8 bases match TRBD1. Germline CDR1 and CDR2: SGHTA and FQGTGA. CDR3 length: 16 residues. Trimming took 4 bases from V and 5 from J; bases not matched to a gene: 12. The CDR3 bases are TGTGCCAGCAGCTCCCCGCGCCGGACAGGGCTTACTGAAGCTTTCTTT. Protein sequence: CASSSPRRTGLTEAFF.

This clonotype was detected only a few times. The chain couples TRBV20-1 to TRBJ2-7; 10 bases line up with TRBD2. Germline loops: CDR1 DFQATT, CDR2 SNEGSKA (reference sequence). V lost 3 bases to trimming and J lost 2 bases; unmatched junction nucleotides: 7. The CDR3 spans 15 residues. In DNA form, the CDR3 reads TGCAGTGCTAGGGGATGGACTAGCGGTACCTACGAGCAGTACTTC. Protein: CSARGWTSGTYEQYF.

This clonotype occurred many times. The chain couples TRBV18 to TRBJ2-7; D is unresolved. CDR1 is KGHSH, CDR2 LQKENI, per germline. V was shortened by 3 bases and J by 0 bases, with 9 bases between the two germline ends. There are 14 residues in the CDR3. The CDR3, as DNA: TGTGCCAGCTCACCGACGAGCTACTCCTACGAGCAGTACTTC. It encodes CASSPTSYSYEQYF.

This clonotype has at least ten counts. Here the CDR3 DNA reads TGTGCCAGCAGTTACCGACAGGGAAACACCATATATTTT. This encodes CASSYRQGNTIYF. The genes are TRBV6-5 and TRBJ1-3, with D tentatively TRBD1 (5 bases). Per the germline V gene, CDR1 is MNHEY and CDR2 is SVGAGI. The CDR3 extends over 13 amino acids. Trimming shortened V by 2 bases and J by 4 bases, and 6 bases separated the two germline ends.

This clonotype has a count of ten or more. The chain is built from TRBV5-8 and TRBJ2-7; unclear D gene. The CDR3 consists of 14 residues. CDR1 and CDR2 (germline): SGHTS, YDEGEE. Trimming cost V 5 bases and J 5 bases, with 17 bases left between them. The CDR3 DNA reads TGTGCCAGCAGGGTCGAAGTGGCTTCTGACGAGCAGTACTTC. It specifies CASRVEVASDEQYF. Together with reference TRBV5-8 and TRBJ2-7, the CDR3 gives the full variable domain: EAGVTQSPTHLIKTRGQQATLRCSPISGHTSVYWYQQALGLGLQFLLWYDEGEERNRGNFPPRFSGRQFPNYSSELNVNALELEDSALYLCASRVEVASDEQYFGPGTRLTVT.

This chain joins TRBV7-6 and TRBJ2-1, with 7 bases aligning to TRBD1. This CDR3 contains 15 residues. V shed 2 bases and J 2 bases; nucleotides not matched to a gene: 3. Germline CDR1 is SGHVS and CDR2 is FNYEAQ. As DNA, the CDR3 is TGTGCCAGCAGCTTAAGCCAGGGGGCCTACAATGAGCAGTTCTTC. Its protein product is CASSLSQGAYNEQFF.